What follows describes a single T cell receptor (beta chain). How the authors handled the data: Estimation of nucleated cell counts relied on the amplification of reference gene primers. The repertoire was sequenced with immunoSEQ multiplex PCR; TCRdb's copy has only in-frame clones and lacks some. V, J and clone size are taken as reported in that table, and D and trimming were inferred from the DNA itself. The data show tens of thousands of clones, with 85% to 90% seen just once and 1.4% held by the top ten. This record comes from a study of blood T cell repertoires in COVID-19. Study-wide context: Samples representing acute and convalescent COVID-19 were sourced from the United States, Italy and Spain. Sample material is recorded as cDNA or gDNA derived from T cells, B-cell-depleted T cells, or PBMCs.

The CDR3 extends over 16 amino acids. The V gene's germline CDR1 is MNHEY and CDR2 SMNVEV (reference sequence). V was pared by 5 bases and J by 3 bases, with 20 bases between. The source is a man aged 55 to 69 with acute or convalescent COVID-19. The rearrangement uses TRBV27 and TRBJ2-7, with D tentatively TRBD1 (5 bases). Sequencing was done on a sample of peripheral blood. CDR3: CASSLFAAQRGYEQYF. The CDR3 coding sequence is TGTGCCAGCAGTCTTTTTGCGGCCCAAAGGGGCTACGAGCAGTACTTC.